This T cell receptor (beta chain) came from a study of OX40 agonist ivuxolimab in advanced cancers. Study overall: Six ivuxolimab dose levels, 0.01 to 10 mg/kg, were given intravenously every 2 weeks.

Findings of the study overall: Expansion of clones was among the lowest in partial responders at 0.1-3.0 mg/kg. The expanded peripheral T cells' antigen specificity was not determined.

This CDR3 contains 14 residues. The V and J ends lost 0 bases and 12 bases respectively, with 18 bases between them. In germline, CDR1 is SGHAT, CDR2 FQNNGV. Comment on this clone: Its antigen is not known.

Assay used: immunoSEQ multiplex PCR; TCRdb lists only in-frame clones, some missing. The sample includes nearly 60,000 clones, around four fifths of them seen just once. The receptor was isolated from an adult with an advanced solid tumor such as melanoma, head and neck, liver or kidney cancer. Sequencing used CD4+ or CD8+ T cells sorted from blood, obtained in a trial of the OX40 agonist ivuxolimab. The V call is TRBV11-2, the J call TRBJ2-7; tentatively, D is TRBD2 (5 bases). Here the CDR3 reads CASSLDIGAPRVYF. The DNA of the CDR3 is TGTGCCAGCAGCTTAGATATTGGAGCCCCGAGGGTGTACTTC.